This T cell receptor beta chain was recorded in a study of blood T cell repertoires in COVID-19. The protocol was immunoSEQ multiplex PCR, while the TCRdb copy is restricted to in-frame clones and leaves out a portion. The sample consists of roughly 350,000 clones, 88% of them appearing once. There are 15 residues in the CDR3. Trimming removed 6 bases from V and 8 bases from J; junction bases left unmatched: 12. The germline CDR1 and CDR2 sequences are SEHNR and FQNEAQ (reference sequence). The sequencing input was peripheral blood. The chain carries TRBV7-9 and TRBJ1-4; 7 positions match TRBD1. The receptor was isolated from a woman in her 50s with active or convalescent COVID-19. The CDR3 nucleotides read TGTGCCAGCAGTCTTAAAAGGGGGCAAGAGGAAAAACTGTTTTTT. Its translation: CASSLKRGQEEKLFF.